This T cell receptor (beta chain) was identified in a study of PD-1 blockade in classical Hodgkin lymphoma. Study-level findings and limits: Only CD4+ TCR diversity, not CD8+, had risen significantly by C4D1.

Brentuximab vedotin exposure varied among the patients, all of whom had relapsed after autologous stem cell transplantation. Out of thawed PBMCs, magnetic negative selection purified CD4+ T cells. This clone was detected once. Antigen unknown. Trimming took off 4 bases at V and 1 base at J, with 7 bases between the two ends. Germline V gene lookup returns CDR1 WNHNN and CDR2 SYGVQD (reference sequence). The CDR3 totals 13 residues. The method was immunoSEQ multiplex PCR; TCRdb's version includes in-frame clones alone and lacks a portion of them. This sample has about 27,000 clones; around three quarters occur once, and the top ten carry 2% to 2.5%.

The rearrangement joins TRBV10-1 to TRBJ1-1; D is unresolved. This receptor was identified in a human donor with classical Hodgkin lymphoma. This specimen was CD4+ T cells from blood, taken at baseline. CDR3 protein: CASSAARNTEAFF. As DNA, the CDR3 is TGCGCCAGCAGTGCGGCCAGGAACACTGAAGCTTTCTTT.